Listed below are T cell receptor beta chains from one sample, sequenced in a study of blood T cell repertoires in COVID-19. Sequencing used immunoSEQ multiplex PCR; TCRdb keeps in-frame clones, though not all of them. The data contain 200,000 to 250,000 clones, roughly 88% of them singletons. The sequenced sample was PBMCs or T cells enriched from blood (not recorded which). These TCRs come from a woman aged 45-60 years who had recovered from COVID-19. Both conserved end residues are part of each CDR3. Each record gives: clone size, D gene, J gene, V gene, CDR3 DNA, CDR3 protein. D genes are given only for firm matches. Size is omitted from some rows. Given values are once, few, many or a class for expanded clones.

. | TRBD1 | TRBJ1-2 | TRBV12-3/TRBV12-4 | TGTGCCAGCAGGCCCGACAGGGGGTTGGGCTACACCTTC | CASRPDRGLGYTF
. | . | TRBJ2-1 | TRBV4-1 | TGCGCCAGCAGCCCCCGTCAAACGATAGGCGGGCATGAGCAGTTCTTC | CASSPRQTIGGHEQFF
. | . | TRBJ1-1 | TRBV30 | TGTGCCTGGAGATGGCTAGAGGGGAACACTGAAGCTTTCTTT | CAWRWLEGNTEAFF
. | . | TRBJ2-1 | TRBV9 | TGTGCCAGCAGCGTAGGGTGGGGCTTAACGGAGGGTAATGAGCAGTTCTTC | CASSVGWGLTEGNEQFF
. | TRBD2 | TRBJ2-7 | TRBV5-3 | TGTGCCAGAAGCTCGGGACTAGCGGGACCCCTGGAGCAGTACTTC | CARSSGLAGPLEQYF
. | . | TRBJ2-2 | TRBV7-3 | TGTGCCAGCAGCATATTACAGGGTACCGGGGAGCTGTTTTTT | CASSILQGTGELFF
. | . | TRBJ1-1 | TRBV2 | TGTGCCAGCAGGGGCTCCACCCACAGGGCTGGATCGAACACTGAAGCTTTCTTT | CASRGSTHRAGSNTEAFF
. | TRBD1 | TRBJ2-7 | TRBV7-6 | TGTGCCAGCAGCTTAAGGGCGGGGACAGGCCTATCCTACGAGCAGTACTTC | CASSLRAGTGLSYEQYF
few | TRBD1 | TRBJ2-1 | TRBV7-3 | TGTGCCAGCAGCAACCACAGGGGGCGGAATGAGCAGTTCTTC | CASSNHRGRNEQFF
. | TRBD1 | TRBJ2-3 | TRBV30 | TGTGCCTGGAGCGTGGGTAGGACAGGGATCCCAGATACGCAGTATTTT | CAWSVGRTGIPDTQYF
. | . | TRBJ1-6 | TRBV4-1 | TGCGCCAGCAGCCAAGGGCGGGCGAGCTCCTATAATTCACCCCTCCACTTT | CASSQGRASSYNSPLHF
. | . | TRBJ1-1 | TRBV6-2/TRBV6-3 | TGTGCCAGCAGTTATGGTTCGCAGGGGCTAGCTTTCTTT | CASSYGSQGLAFF
. | . | TRBJ1-6 | TRBV5-1 | TGCGCCAGCAGCTTGGTGGGGGCGGTGGATTCACCCCTCCACTTT | CASSLVGAVDSPLHF
. | . | TRBJ1-1 | TRBV4-1 | TGCGCCAGCAGCCAAGAAGAGCCGTTAGACACTGAAGCTTTCTTT | CASSQEEPLDTEAFF
few | . | TRBJ2-7 | TRBV15 | TGTGCCACCAGCAGAGATTTGGGGGCCAGGGAGCAGTACTTC | CATSRDLGAREQYF
. | TRBD1 | TRBJ2-3 | TRBV24-1 | TGTGCCACCAGTGAGACAGGGGGCACAGATACGCAGTATTTT | CATSETGGTDTQYF
. | TRBD1 | TRBJ1-2 | TRBV5-4 | TGTGCCAGCAGCCAGTCGGGACAGGACTATGGCTACACCTTC | CASSQSGQDYGYTF
. | . | TRBJ1-6 | TRBV5-6 | TGTGCCAGCAGCCTCGGCGGACAGTTCTCCTATAATTCACCCCTCCACTTT | CASSLGGQFSYNSPLHF
once | TRBD2 | TRBJ2-5 | TRBV7-8 | TGTGCCAGCAGCTTAGGGGGTGGGAGGGCCCAAGAGACCCAGTACTTC | CASSLGGGRAQETQYF
. | . | TRBJ2-2 | TRBV4-3 | TGCGCCAGCAGCCAAGATAGTTGGAGACGTCCCCCTACCGGGGAGCTGTTTTTT | CASSQDSWRRPPTGELFF